Following are 32 T cell receptor beta chains from one sample sequenced in a study of blood T cell repertoires in COVID-19. The assay was immunoSEQ multiplex PCR, and TCRdb's table has in-frame clones only and misses some. The data show around 400,000 clones, approximately 89% seen once. What was sequenced was PBMCs or T cells enriched from blood (not recorded which). These receptors were taken from a woman in her 30s who had recovered from COVID-19.

The rearrangement joins TRBV12-3 or TRBV12-4 to TRBJ2-7; 8 positions match TRBD1. J gave up 5 bases and V 8 bases, and 5 bases lay outside the gene matches. The CDR3 has 12 residues. CDR3 in DNA: TGTGCCAGCCTCTCAGGGGGCCACGAGCAGTACTTC. Protein product: CASLSGGHEQYF.

The gene calls are TRBV19 and TRBJ1-5, with D possibly being TRBD1 (5 bases). V lost 9 bases and J 4 bases, leaving 13 bases between the germline ends. Germline V gene sequence: CDR1 LNHDA, CDR2 SQIVND (reference sequence). The CDR3 covers 13 residues. The CDR3 region has the DNA TGTGCCAGCTCCAGGGCGATAAATCAGCCCCAGCATTTT. This translates into CASSRAINQPQHF.

Comment on this clone: In the same sample, other DNA sequences code for this CDR3. The J gene is TRBJ1-5, the V gene TRBV27; 8 nucleotides align to TRBD1. CDR3 length equals 14 residues. The J segment lost 1 base and the V segment lost 8 bases, leaving 4 bases of the junction unmatched. The germline CDR1 and CDR2 sequences are MNHEY and SMNVEV (reference sequence). The CDR3 is CASRQGASNQPQHF. For the CDR3, the DNA is TGTGCCAGCCGTCAGGGGGCCAGCAATCAGCCCCAGCATTTT.

The sample holds one count of this clone. The genes are TRBV7-9 and TRBJ2-7; 11 bases are a match to TRBD2. J lost 4 bases, V lost 5 bases, and 10 bases had no gene match. Germline V lookup: CDR1 SEHNR, CDR2 FQNEAQ (reference sequence). CDR3 length: 16 amino acids. The DNA for the CDR3 is TGTGCCAGCAGCCCAGTGGGGATAGCGGGGGGGTACGAGCAGTACTTC. Translation gives CASSPVGIAGGYEQYF.

The chain joins TRBV3-1 (or the pseudogene TRBV3-2) to TRBJ1-4; D might be TRBD1 (6 bases). CDR1 LGHDT and CDR2 YNNKEL come from the germline V gene (reference sequence). The CDR3 has 14 residues. The V gene lost 5 bases and the J gene lost 7 bases, with 14 bases spanning the gap. CDR3 protein: CASSFTGLSEKLFF. CDR3 DNA: TGTGCCAGCAGCTTTACAGGGCTTAGTGAAAAACTGTTTTTT.

This clone appeared once. V and J are TRBV2 and TRBJ2-5; TRBD1 agrees at 8 bases. The V gene's germline CDR1 is SNHLY and CDR2 FYNNEI. The CDR3 is 15 amino acids. V shed 3 bases, J shed 1 base, and the junction held 4 bases outside the gene matches. The DNA of the CDR3 is TGTGCCAGCAGTGATGGGACAGGTCCCCAAGAGACCCAGTACTTC. The encoded protein is CASSDGTGPQETQYF.

This chain uses TRBV7-9 with TRBJ2-5; 8 bases fit TRBD2. This CDR3 has 12 amino acids. Per germline, CDR1 SEHNR and CDR2 FQNEAQ (reference sequence). The V gene end was trimmed by 5 bases and the J gene end by 4 bases; junction bases not matched to a gene: 0. The CDR3 sequence is CASSREGETQYF. As DNA, the CDR3 is TGTGCCAGCAGCCGGGAGGGAGAGACCCAGTACTTC.

V is TRBV9 and J is TRBJ1-2; the D gene is possibly TRBD1 (5 bases). This CDR3 is 12 amino acids long. V shed 4 bases and J shed 8 bases, with 12 bases lying between them. From germline, CDR1 is SGDLS and CDR2 YYNGEE. As DNA, the CDR3 is TGTGCCAGCAGCCCAGGGACTTTAGGCTACACCTTC. Protein product: CASSPGTLGYTF.

This chain connects TRBV28 to TRBJ1-5; 7 nucleotides align to TRBD1. The V gene end was trimmed by 7 bases and the J gene end by 3 bases; junction bases not matched to a gene: 6. Germline CDR1 is MDHEN and CDR2 is SYDVKM. The CDR3 sequence is 14 residues long. CDR3 DNA sequence: TGTGCCAGCATCCAGACAGGGAACAATCAGCCCCAGCATTTT. The encoded protein is CASIQTGNNQPQHF.

The chain couples TRBV30 to TRBJ2-1, with TRBD1 identical over 7 bases. V lost 1 base, J lost 10 bases, and 1 base stayed unmatched. Per germline, CDR1 GTSNPN and CDR2 SVGIG (reference sequence). The CDR3 covers 11 residues. The CDR3 spells CAWSGGGEQFF. CDR3 bases: TGTGCCTGGAGTGGAGGGGGCGAGCAGTTCTTC.

The chain uses TRBV30 and TRBJ1-2; possibly TRBD1 for D (5 bases). Per the germline V gene, CDR1 is GTSNPN and CDR2 is SVGIG (reference sequence). The CDR3 length is 14 residues. V was clipped by 0 bases and J by 0 bases, with 8 bases between them. CDR3 in DNA: TGTGCCTGGAGTGTAGGGGCGTCTAACTATGGCTACACCTTC. Its protein product is CAWSVGASNYGYTF.

Of note for this clone: The sample carries other DNA sequences with the same CDR3. The chain recombines TRBV11-2 with TRBJ2-7; 12 bases fit TRBD1. This CDR3 comprises 14 residues. V was pared by 3 bases and J by 4 bases, with 1 base of the junction left unmatched. Germline CDR1 is SGHAT and CDR2 is FQNNGV. The chain's CDR3 is CASSLGQGAYEQYF. Here the CDR3 DNA reads TGTGCCAGCAGCTTGGGACAGGGGGCTTACGAGCAGTACTTC.

The genes are TRBV7-3 and TRBJ2-3, with TRBD1 matching 7 bases. The V and J ends lost 3 bases and 5 bases, in that order; junction bases with no gene match: 5. CDR1 and CDR2 (germline): SGHTA, FQGTGA. CDR3 length: 14 amino acids. CDR3 in DNA: TGTGCCAGCAGCTTCGGGACAGAGGGAGATACGCAGTATTTT. It translates to CASSFGTEGDTQYF.

As regards this clone: This CDR3 is also generated by other DNA sequences in the sample. The chain combines TRBV19 with TRBJ1-5, with D possibly being TRBD1 (6 bases). CDR3 size: 13 residues. CDR1 LNHDA and CDR2 SQIVND come from the germline V gene (reference sequence). V lost 6 bases and J lost 2, with 8 bases in between. The CDR3 loop is CASSYRGNQPQHF. DNA of the CDR3: TGTGCCAGTAGCTACAGGGGCAATCAGCCCCAGCATTTT.

The V gene is TRBV6-2 or TRBV6-3, the J gene TRBJ1-3, with TRBD1 matching over 7 bases. Germline CDR1 and CDR2: MNHEY and SVGEGT. The CDR3 is 19 residues long. The V gene end was trimmed by 6 bases and the J gene end by 7 bases; junction bases not matched to a gene: 24. The CDR3 DNA is TGTGCCAGCAGCCCTCTGACAGGGAACTATTCTACTCTGGAGAACACCATATATTTT. Protein product: CASSPLTGNYSTLENTIYF.

There are a few counts of this clone. CDR3 in amino acids: CASSVNRLDFSSYNEQFF. The CDR3 DNA follows: TGTGCCAGCAGCGTCAATCGGTTAGACTTTAGCTCCTACAATGAGCAGTTCTTC. This rearrangement joins TRBV9 to TRBJ2-1; D gene ambiguous. V was trimmed by 2 bases and J by 0 bases, leaving 18 bases between them. Per germline, CDR1 SGDLS and CDR2 YYNGEE. The CDR3 covers 18 residues.

The V call is TRBV28, the J call TRBJ1-2, with 9 positions matching TRBD1. Germline assignment: CDR1 MDHEN and CDR2 SYDVKM. There are 15 residues in the CDR3. Losses at the gene ends were 7 bases for V and 4 bases for J; bases not matched to a gene: 10. The CDR3 DNA is TGTGCCAGCACCCGACCGGGACAGGGAATCTATGGCTACACCTTC. This encodes CASTRPGQGIYGYTF.

The gene calls are TRBV6-5 and TRBJ1-5; 9 bases agree with TRBD1. J was trimmed by 6 bases and V by 7 bases; bases with no gene match: 10. Germline values: CDR1 MNHEY, CDR2 SVGAGI. This CDR3 comprises 15 residues. For the CDR3, the DNA is TGTGCCAGCAAATCCGGGACAGGGAGTCCTCAGCCCCAGCATTTT. Its translation: CASKSGTGSPQPQHF.

This rearrangement joins TRBV11-2 to TRBJ2-5, with D uncertain. Deletions cut 5 bases from V and 5 bases from J, with 15 bases between. Looked up from germline, CDR1 is SGHAT and CDR2 is FQNNGV. This CDR3 comprises 14 residues. Here the CDR3 DNA reads TGTGCCAGCAGCCCCGTTCGAGGCCTGGAGACCCAGTACTTC. Protein sequence: CASSPVRGLETQYF.

The chain carries TRBV5-6 and TRBJ2-7; maybe TRBD2 (5 bases). The length of the CDR3 is 17 residues. Trimming removed 4 bases at V and 3 bases at J, with 23 bases between. Per germline, CDR1 SGHDT and CDR2 YYEEEE. CDR3 sequence: CASSKTLRGIDIYEQYF. In nucleotides, the CDR3 is TGTGCCAGCAGCAAAACCCTCAGAGGGATAGACATCTACGAGCAGTACTTC. Full variable domain (remainder filled in from reference TRBV5-6 and TRBJ2-7): DAGVTQSPTHLIKTRGQQVTLRCSPKSGHDTVSWYQQALGQGPQFIFQYYEEEERQRGNFPDRFSGHQFPNYSSELNVNALLLGDSALYLCASSKTLRGIDIYEQYFGPGTRLTVT.

The chain employs TRBV28 and TRBJ1-2; 8 nucleotides agree with TRBD1. This CDR3 region has 13 residues. Germline CDR1 is MDHEN and CDR2 is SYDVKM. Germline trimming cut 7 bases from V and 4 bases from J; bases unmatched to any gene: 5. Here the CDR3 DNA reads TGTGCCAGCACCCGGACAGGGCCCTATGGCTACACCTTC. Protein: CASTRTGPYGYTF.

This clone was counted once. This chain links TRBV7-3 with TRBJ1-2; D possibly corresponds to TRBD1 (5 bases). The germline gives CDR1 SGHTA, CDR2 FQGTGA. The CDR3 is 16 residues long. Between the trimmed V and J ends, which lost 2 bases and 1 base, there was a span of 14 bases. This chain's CDR3 is CASSLYGGTYNYGYTF. The CDR3 region has the DNA TGTGCCAGCAGCTTATACGGGGGAACCTATAACTATGGCTACACCTTC.

The chain uses TRBV24-1 and TRBJ1-5; D unclear. The V end lost 5 bases, the J end lost 5 bases, and 12 bases lay between the germline ends. Germline V gives CDR1 KGHDR, CDR2 SFDVKD. This CDR3 has 14 amino acids. As DNA, the CDR3 is TGTGCCACCAGTGCCCCACCCGGGGATCAGCCCCAGCATTTT. It specifies CATSAPPGDQPQHF.

The chain carries TRBV29-1 and TRBJ2-1; 7 bases line up with TRBD2. V lost 1 base, J lost 6 bases, and 3 bases stayed unmatched. Germline CDR1 is SQVTM and CDR2 is ANQGSEA. The CDR3 loop spans 13 amino acids. DNA of the CDR3: TGCAGCGTTGAAGGGGAGGGCCTCAATGAGCAGTTCTTC. This sequence encodes CSVEGEGLNEQFF.

CDR3 DNA: TGTGCCAGCAGCCCCGGGACTAGCTCCTACAATGAGCAGTTCTTC. This gives the protein CASSPGTSSYNEQFF. The chain combines TRBV11-3 with TRBJ2-1, with TRBD2 matching 8 bases. CDR1 and CDR2 from the germline V gene are SGHNT and YENEEA. J was trimmed by 0 bases and V by 5 bases; bases with no gene match: 3. The length of the CDR3 is 15 residues.

The chain uses TRBV6-1 and TRBJ2-7, with D perhaps matching TRBD1 (5 bases). The germline V gene has CDR1 MNHNS and CDR2 SASEGT. The CDR3 is 14 residues long. V lost 2 bases, J lost 0 bases, and 8 bases lay in between. CDR3 region: CASSEYDSSYEQYF. The CDR3 DNA sequence: TGTGCCAGCAGTGAATACGACAGCTCCTACGAGCAGTACTTC.

V and J are TRBV5-4 and TRBJ2-1; TRBD1 aligns across 8 bases. V lost 3 bases and J lost 2; bases outside the gene matches: 19. This CDR3 spans 20 amino acids. Germline V gene lookup returns CDR1 SGHNT and CDR2 YYREEE (reference sequence). The CDR3 loop reads CASSSDRANPSIGTYNEQFF. The CDR3 DNA sequence: TGTGCCAGCAGCTCGGACAGGGCTAATCCCTCCATCGGGACCTACAATGAGCAGTTCTTC.

The chain has TRBV19 and TRBJ2-3; 7 bases match TRBD1. V was clipped by 0 bases and J by 6 bases; unmatched bases: 6. CDR1 is LNHDA and CDR2 is SQIVND in the germline V gene (reference sequence). The CDR3 spans 15 residues. The CDR3 region is CASSIDHTGVDTQYF. CDR3 bases: TGTGCCAGTAGTATAGATCACACAGGGGTTGATACGCAGTATTTT. The entire variable domain, with the rest obtained from reference TRBV19 and TRBJ2-3, is as follows: DGGITQSPKYLFRKEGQNVTLSCEQNLNHDAMYWYRQDPGQGLRLIYYSQIVNDFQKGDIAEGYSVSREKKESFPLTVTSAQKNPTAFYLCASSIDHTGVDTQYFGPGTRLTVL.

The chain is built from TRBV27 and TRBJ2-7, with 8 bases that match TRBD1. The CDR3 totals 15 residues. Germline CDR1 MNHEY, CDR2 SMNVEV (reference sequence). V lost 5 bases and J lost 11; bases outside the gene matches: 17. The CDR3 sequence is CASSAPGQDHPTEYF. CDR3 bases: TGTGCCAGCAGTGCACCGGGACAGGACCATCCGACGGAGTACTTC.

CDR3 in amino acids: CSVVTGREGETQYF. The CDR3 nucleotides are TGCAGCGTTGTAACAGGGAGGGAGGGAGAGACCCAGTACTTC. The rearrangement uses TRBV29-1 and TRBJ2-5; D possibly corresponds to TRBD2 (7 bases). The V end was cut by 4 bases, the J end by 4 bases, with 16 bases between. The CDR3 extends over 14 amino acids. CDR1 is SQVTM, CDR2 ANQGSEA, per germline.

This chain uses TRBV19 with TRBJ1-6; D is unclear. This CDR3 contains 12 residues. Germline CDR1 reads LNHDA; CDR2 reads SQIVND (reference sequence). Trimming cost V 4 bases and J 4 bases, with 2 bases left between them. CDR3 loop: CASSTYNSPLHF. The CDR3, as DNA: TGTGCCAGTAGTACTTATAATTCACCCCTCCACTTT.

The V call is TRBV12-3 or TRBV12-4, the J call TRBJ2-7; D remains ambiguous. CDR3 length: 13 amino acids. The V end was cut by 5 bases, the J end by 1 base, with 9 bases between. CDR3 region: CASSDRSSYEQYF. Here the CDR3 DNA reads TGTGCCAGCAGTGATCGGTCTTCCTACGAGCAGTACTTC.